The 19 T cell receptor beta chains below come from one sample, sequenced in a study of CXCR3-negative and CXCR3-positive naive CD8 T cells (dated by TCRdb to between 2018 and 2021). Sequencing instrument: NextSeq 550. The Human TCR Profiling Kit (MiLaboratory) was used to make UMI-labeled 5' RACE TRB cDNA libraries. The reads were reprocessed in TCRdb, with one entry per CDR3 protein sequence and no accompanying DNA. The table kept for this sample lists some 67,000 distinct CDR3 sequences. Together, the top ten hold approximately 1.5% of the sample. The sample comprised naive CXCR3- CD8+ T cells from blood. The cell subset or site label of this sample denotes: CD45RO-CCR7+CD27+CD95- naive CD8+ T cells lacking CXCR3 (TNR3-). The origin of the receptors is a human donor in good health. Some clones in this sample may be carry-over from other donors' samples.

The chain recombines TRBV29-1 with TRBJ2-5. This CDR3 is built from 13 residues. Looked up from germline, CDR1 is SQVTM and CDR2 is ANQGSEA. CDR3 in amino acids: CSGTTTLVETQYF.

V and J are TRBV4-2 and TRBJ1-1; checking the TCRdb D call of TRBD1 is not possible without DNA. The CDR3 covers 14 residues. Germline lookup yields CDR1 LGHNA and CDR2 YNFKEQ. This chain's CDR3 is CASSPPLGEAEAFF.

The rearrangement joins TRBV21-1 to TRBJ2-4. TRBV21-1 is deemed a pseudogene. The CDR3 has 15 amino acids. The CDR3 reads CASSKGKLAKNIQYF.

The V and J genes are TRBV6-2 or TRBV6-3 and TRBJ2-1; TCRdb reports TRBD2, a call that lacks DNA to check it against. The length of the CDR3 is 15 residues. Germline values: CDR1 MNHEY, CDR2 SVGEGT. CDR3: CASSYEGGGRYEQFF.

V usage is TRBV5-6 and J usage is TRBJ2-7; TCRdb's D call, TRBD1, is unchecked because there is no DNA. Per the germline V gene, CDR1 is SGHDT and CDR2 is YYEEEE. The CDR3 runs 15 residues. The chain's CDR3 is CASSPRTAYPYEQYF.

The chain recombines TRBV9 with TRBJ2-1; TCRdb selects TRBD2, and the lack of DNA leaves this call unchecked. The CDR3 loop spans 15 amino acids. Germline V lookup: CDR1 SGDLS, CDR2 YYNGEE. The CDR3: CASSFMGGAGNEQFF.

This sequence joins TRBV7-7 and TRBJ2-2; TCRdb's D call of TRBD1 is untestable without DNA. Germline V gene lookup returns CDR1 SSHAT and CDR2 FNYEAQ (reference sequence). CDR3 length: 15 residues. CDR3 region: CASGPGTGGTGELFF.

The chain has TRBV4-3 and TRBJ2-3; with no DNA, the TCRdb D assignment of TRBD2 cannot be verified. The CDR3 sequence is 18 residues long. Germline V gene sequence: CDR1 LGHNA, CDR2 YSLEER. The CDR3 loop reads CASSQVGPVAGGTDTQYF.

The CDR3 sequence is CASSGYQETQYF. The genes are TRBV28 and TRBJ2-5. The CDR3 has 12 amino acids. Per the germline V gene, CDR1 is MDHEN and CDR2 is SYDVKM.

The chain uses TRBV4-3 and TRBJ2-3. CDR1 LGHNA and CDR2 YSLEER come from the germline V gene. This CDR3 has 16 residues. The chain's CDR3 is CASSQDLGGKSNTQYF.

The chain is built from TRBV29-1 and TRBJ1-2. Germline V gene data show CDR1 as SQVTM and CDR2 as ANQGSEA. The CDR3 consists of 15 residues. This CDR3 is CSVGGTSNINYGYTF. Variable domain in full (rest from reference TRBV29-1 and TRBJ1-2): SAVISQKPSRDICQRGTSLTIQCQVDSQVTMMFWYRQQPGQSLTLIATANQGSEATYESGFVIDKFPISRPNLTFSTLTVSNMSPEDSSIYLCSVGGTSNINYGYTFGSGTRLTVV.

The genes are TRBV12-3 or TRBV12-4 and TRBJ2-7; TCRdb's D gene call, TRBD2, goes unchecked for lack of DNA. The CDR3 covers 14 residues. The CDR3 region is CASSGTSKSYEQYF.

The V and J genes are TRBV7-3 and TRBJ2-2; TCRdb outputs TRBD2, but without DNA this stays unchecked. Per the germline V gene, CDR1 is SGHTA and CDR2 is FQGTGA. CDR3 length equals 17 residues. The CDR3 sequence is CASSPAGGRANTGELFF.

J is TRBJ2-7 and V is TRBV10-3; TCRdb's assignment of TRBD1 cannot be checked, as there is no DNA. CDR3 length equals 15 residues. Germline loops: CDR1 ENHRY, CDR2 SYGVKD. The CDR3 here is CAISELSGKSYEQYF.

The chain employs TRBV7-9 and TRBJ1-1. This CDR3 comprises 16 residues. Germline lookup yields CDR1 SEHNR and CDR2 FQNEAQ (reference sequence). The CDR3 spells CASSHRGRGWGTEAFF.

This sequence joins TRBV28 and TRBJ2-1; without DNA, the TCRdb call of TRBD2 cannot be checked. In germline, CDR1 is MDHEN, CDR2 SYDVKM. CDR3 length: 16 amino acids. CDR3 amino acids: CASTTTGTSRGPEQFF. The whole variable domain, remainder taken from reference TRBV28 and TRBJ2-1, is DVKVTQSSRYLVKRTGEKVFLECVQDMDHENMFWYRQDPGLGLRLIYFSYDVKMKEKGDIPEGYSVSREKKERFSLILESASTNQTSMYLCASTTTGTSRGPEQFFGPGTRLTVL.

This chain uses TRBV12-3 or TRBV12-4 with TRBJ2-3; checking the TCRdb D call of TRBD2 is not possible without DNA. CDR3 length equals 14 residues. This CDR3 reads CASSWASSTDTQYF.

The rearrangement uses TRBV29-1 and TRBJ2-3; TCRdb selects TRBD2, and the lack of DNA leaves this call unchecked. This CDR3 has 12 residues. The germline gives CDR1 SQVTM, CDR2 ANQGSEA. This chain's CDR3 is CSVPSAAGTQYF.

The chain combines TRBV20-1 with TRBJ2-7. Germline CDR1 and CDR2: DFQATT and SNEGSKA (reference sequence). The CDR3 runs to 13 residues. The CDR3 loop reads CSARGGGYYEQYF.